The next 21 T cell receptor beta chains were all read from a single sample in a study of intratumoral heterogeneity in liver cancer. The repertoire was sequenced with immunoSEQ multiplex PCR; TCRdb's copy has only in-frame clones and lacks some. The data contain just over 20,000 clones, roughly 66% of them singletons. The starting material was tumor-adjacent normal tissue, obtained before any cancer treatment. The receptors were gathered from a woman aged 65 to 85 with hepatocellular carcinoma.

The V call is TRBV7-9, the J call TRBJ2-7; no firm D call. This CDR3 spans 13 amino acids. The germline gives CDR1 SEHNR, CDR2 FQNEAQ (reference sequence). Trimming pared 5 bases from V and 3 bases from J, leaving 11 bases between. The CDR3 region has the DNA TGTGCCAGCAGCATTAACCAGGACTACGAGCAGTACTTC. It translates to CASSINQDYEQYF.

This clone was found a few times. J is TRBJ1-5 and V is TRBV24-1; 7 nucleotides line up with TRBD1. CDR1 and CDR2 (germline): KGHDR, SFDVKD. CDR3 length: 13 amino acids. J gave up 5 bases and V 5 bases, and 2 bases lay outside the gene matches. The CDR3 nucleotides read TGTGCCACCAGTGGTGGACAGGATCAGCCCCAGCATTTT. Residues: CATSGGQDQPQHF.

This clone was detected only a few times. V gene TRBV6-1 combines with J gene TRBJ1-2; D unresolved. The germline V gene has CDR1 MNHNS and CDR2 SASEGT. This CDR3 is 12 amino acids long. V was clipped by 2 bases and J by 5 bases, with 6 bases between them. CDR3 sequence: CASSETAYGYTF. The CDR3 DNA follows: TGTGCCAGCAGTGAAACGGCATATGGCTACACCTTC.

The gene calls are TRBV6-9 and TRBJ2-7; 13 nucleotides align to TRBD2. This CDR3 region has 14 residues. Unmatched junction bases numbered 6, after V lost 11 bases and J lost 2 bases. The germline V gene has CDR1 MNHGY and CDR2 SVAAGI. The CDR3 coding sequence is TGTGCCGGGCTCGGGACTAGCGGGGCCTACGAGCAGTACTTC. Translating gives CAGLGTSGAYEQYF.

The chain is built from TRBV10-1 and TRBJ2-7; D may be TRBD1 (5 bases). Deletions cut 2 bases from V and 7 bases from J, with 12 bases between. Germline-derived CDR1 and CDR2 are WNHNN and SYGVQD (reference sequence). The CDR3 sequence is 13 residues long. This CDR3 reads CASSENLAGEQYF. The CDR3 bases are TGCGCCAGCAGTGAGAATTTAGCAGGGGAGCAGTACTTC.

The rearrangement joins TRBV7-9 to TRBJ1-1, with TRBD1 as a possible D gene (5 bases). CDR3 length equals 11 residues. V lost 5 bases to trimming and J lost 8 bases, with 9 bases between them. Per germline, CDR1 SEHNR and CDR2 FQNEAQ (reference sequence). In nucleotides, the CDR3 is TGTGCCAGCAGCCGCGGGGCCGAAGCTTTCTTT. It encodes CASSRGAEAFF.

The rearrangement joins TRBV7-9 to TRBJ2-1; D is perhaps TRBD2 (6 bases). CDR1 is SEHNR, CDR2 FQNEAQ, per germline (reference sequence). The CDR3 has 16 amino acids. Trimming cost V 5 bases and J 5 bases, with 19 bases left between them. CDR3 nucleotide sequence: TGTGCCAGCAGCCCCCAGGGACTTGGCCAAAACAATGAGCAGTTCTTC. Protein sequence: CASSPQGLGQNNEQFF.

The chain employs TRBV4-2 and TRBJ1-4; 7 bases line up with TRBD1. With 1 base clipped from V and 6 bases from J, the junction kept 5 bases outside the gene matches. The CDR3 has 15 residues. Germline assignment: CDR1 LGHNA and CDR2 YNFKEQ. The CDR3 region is CASSQAGTDDEKLFF. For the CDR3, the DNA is TGTGCCAGCAGCCAAGCAGGGACAGACGATGAAAAACTGTTTTTT.

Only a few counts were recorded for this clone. The chain's CDR3 is CASSPQGQIAKNIQYF. CDR3 bases: TGTGCCAGTAGTCCACAGGGTCAGATAGCCAAAAACATTCAGTACTTC. The V gene is TRBV19, the J gene TRBJ2-4; D is perhaps TRBD1 (6 bases). V was pared by 5 bases and J by 0 bases, with 14 bases between. The CDR3 has 16 amino acids. Germline V gene data show CDR1 as LNHDA and CDR2 as SQIVND (reference sequence).

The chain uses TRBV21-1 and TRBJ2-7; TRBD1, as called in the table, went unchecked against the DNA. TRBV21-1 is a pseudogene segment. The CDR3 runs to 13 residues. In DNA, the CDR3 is TGTGCCAGCCGGGGGGACAGGGACCACGAGCAGTACTTC. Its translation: CASRGDRDHEQYF.

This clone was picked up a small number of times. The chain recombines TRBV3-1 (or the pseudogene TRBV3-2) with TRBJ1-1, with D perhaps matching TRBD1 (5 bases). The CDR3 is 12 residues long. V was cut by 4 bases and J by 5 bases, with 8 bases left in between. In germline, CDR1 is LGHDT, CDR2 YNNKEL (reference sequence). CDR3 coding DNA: TGTGCCAGCAGCCGAGCAGGGACTGAAGCTTTCTTT. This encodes CASSRAGTEAFF.

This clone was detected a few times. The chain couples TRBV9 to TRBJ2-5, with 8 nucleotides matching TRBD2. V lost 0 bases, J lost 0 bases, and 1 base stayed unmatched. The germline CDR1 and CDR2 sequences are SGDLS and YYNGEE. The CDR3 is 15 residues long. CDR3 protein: CASSVATSDQETQYF. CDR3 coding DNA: TGTGCCAGCAGCGTAGCGACTAGCGACCAAGAGACCCAGTACTTC.

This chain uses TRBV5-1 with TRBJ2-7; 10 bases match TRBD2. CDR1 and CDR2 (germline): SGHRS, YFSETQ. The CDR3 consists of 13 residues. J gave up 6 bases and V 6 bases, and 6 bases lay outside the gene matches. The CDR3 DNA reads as TGCGCCAGCAATCCTAGCGGGAGCGGCGAGCAGTACTTC. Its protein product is CASNPSGSGEQYF.

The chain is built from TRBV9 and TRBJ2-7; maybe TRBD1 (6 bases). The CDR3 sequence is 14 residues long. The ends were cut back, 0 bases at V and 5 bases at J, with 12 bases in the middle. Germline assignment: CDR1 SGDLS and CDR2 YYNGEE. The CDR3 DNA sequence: TGTGCCAGCAGCGTAGCTCCGGCAGGGGACGAGCAGTACTTC. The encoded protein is CASSVAPAGDEQYF.

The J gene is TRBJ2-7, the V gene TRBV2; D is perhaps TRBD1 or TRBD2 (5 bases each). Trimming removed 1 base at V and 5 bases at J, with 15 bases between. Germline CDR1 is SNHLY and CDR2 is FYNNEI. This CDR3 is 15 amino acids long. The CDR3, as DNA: TGTGCCAGCAGTGAAGTGGTAGCCCGGGGCCACGAGCAGTACTTC. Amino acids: CASSEVVARGHEQYF. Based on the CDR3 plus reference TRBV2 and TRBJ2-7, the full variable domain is EPEVTQTPSHQVTQMGQEVILRCVPISNHLYFYWYRQILGQKVEFLVSFYNNEISEKSEIFDDQFSVERPDGSNFTLKIRSTKLEDSAMYFCASSEVVARGHEQYFGPGTRLTVT.

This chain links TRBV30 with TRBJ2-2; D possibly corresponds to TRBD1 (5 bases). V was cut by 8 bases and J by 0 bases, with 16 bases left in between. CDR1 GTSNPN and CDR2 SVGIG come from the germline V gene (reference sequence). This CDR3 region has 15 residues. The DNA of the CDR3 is TGTGCCCTACGCAGGCAGACAGCGAACACCGGGGAGCTGTTTTTT. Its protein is CALRRQTANTGELFF.

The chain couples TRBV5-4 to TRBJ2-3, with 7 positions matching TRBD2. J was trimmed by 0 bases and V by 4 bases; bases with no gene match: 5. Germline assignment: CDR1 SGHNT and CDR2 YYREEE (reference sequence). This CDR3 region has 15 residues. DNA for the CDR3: TGTGCCAGCAGCGAAGCGGGGTATAGCACAGATACGCAGTATTTT. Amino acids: CASSEAGYSTDTQYF.

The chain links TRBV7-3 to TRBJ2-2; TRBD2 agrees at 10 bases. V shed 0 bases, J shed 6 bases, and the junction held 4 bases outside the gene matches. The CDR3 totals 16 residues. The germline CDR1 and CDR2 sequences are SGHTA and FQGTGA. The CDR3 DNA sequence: TGTGCCAGCAGCTTAACGCCTAGCGGGAGAGCCGGGGAGCTGTTTTTT. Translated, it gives CASSLTPSGRAGELFF.

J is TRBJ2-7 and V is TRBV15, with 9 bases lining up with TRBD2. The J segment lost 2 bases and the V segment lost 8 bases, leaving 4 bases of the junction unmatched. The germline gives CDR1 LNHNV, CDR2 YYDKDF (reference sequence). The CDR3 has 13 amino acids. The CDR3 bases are TGTGCCACCTCCGCTAGCGGGACCTACGAGCAGTACTTC. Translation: CATSASGTYEQYF.

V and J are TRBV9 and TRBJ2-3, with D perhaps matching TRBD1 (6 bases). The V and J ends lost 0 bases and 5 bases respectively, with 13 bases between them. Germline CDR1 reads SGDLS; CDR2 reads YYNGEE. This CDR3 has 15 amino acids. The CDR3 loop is CASSVDRQGIDTQYF. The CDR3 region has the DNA TGTGCCAGCAGCGTAGATCGGCAGGGGATAGATACGCAGTATTTT.

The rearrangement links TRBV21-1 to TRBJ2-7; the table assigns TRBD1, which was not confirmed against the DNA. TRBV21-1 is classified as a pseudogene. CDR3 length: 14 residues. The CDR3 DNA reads TGTGCCACTCTCGAGGACAGGGTCTTACACGAGCAGTACTTC. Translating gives CATLEDRVLHEQYF.